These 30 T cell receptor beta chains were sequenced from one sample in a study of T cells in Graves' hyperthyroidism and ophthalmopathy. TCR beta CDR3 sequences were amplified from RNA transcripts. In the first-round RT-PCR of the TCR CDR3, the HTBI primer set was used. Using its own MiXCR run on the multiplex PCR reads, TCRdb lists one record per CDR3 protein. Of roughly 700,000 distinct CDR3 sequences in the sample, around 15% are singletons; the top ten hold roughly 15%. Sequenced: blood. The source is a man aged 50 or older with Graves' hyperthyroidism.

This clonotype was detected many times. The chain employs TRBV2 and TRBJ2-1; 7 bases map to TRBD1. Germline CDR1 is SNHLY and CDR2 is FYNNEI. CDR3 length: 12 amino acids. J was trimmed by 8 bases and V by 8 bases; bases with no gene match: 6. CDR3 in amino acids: CASRNRGDEQFF. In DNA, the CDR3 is TGTGCCAGCCGGAACAGGGGAGATGAGCAGTTCTTC. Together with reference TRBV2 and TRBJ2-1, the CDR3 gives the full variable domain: EPEVTQTPSHQVTQMGQEVILRCVPISNHLYFYWYRQILGQKVEFLVSFYNNEISEKSEIFDDQFSVERPDGSNFTLKIRSTKLEDSAMYFCASRNRGDEQFFGPGTRLTVL.

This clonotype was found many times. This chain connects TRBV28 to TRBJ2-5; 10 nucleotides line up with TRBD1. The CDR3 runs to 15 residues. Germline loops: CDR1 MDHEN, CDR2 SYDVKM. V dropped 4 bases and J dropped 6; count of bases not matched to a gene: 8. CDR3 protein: CASSSAGQGRKTQYF. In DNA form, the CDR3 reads TGTGCCAGCAGTTCGGCGGGACAGGGGAGAAAGACCCAGTACTTC.

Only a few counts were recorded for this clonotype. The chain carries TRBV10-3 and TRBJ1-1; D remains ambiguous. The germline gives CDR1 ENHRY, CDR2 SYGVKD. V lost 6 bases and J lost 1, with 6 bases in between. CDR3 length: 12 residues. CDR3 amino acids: CAIRGPNTEAFF. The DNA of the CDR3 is TGTGCCATCAGAGGACCGAACACTGAAGCTTTCTTT.

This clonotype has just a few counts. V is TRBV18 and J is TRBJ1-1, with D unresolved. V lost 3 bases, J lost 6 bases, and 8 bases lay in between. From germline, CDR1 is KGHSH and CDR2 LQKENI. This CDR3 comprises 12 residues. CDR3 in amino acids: CASSPRFAEAFF. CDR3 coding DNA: TGTGCCAGCTCACCTAGATTCGCTGAAGCTTTCTTT.

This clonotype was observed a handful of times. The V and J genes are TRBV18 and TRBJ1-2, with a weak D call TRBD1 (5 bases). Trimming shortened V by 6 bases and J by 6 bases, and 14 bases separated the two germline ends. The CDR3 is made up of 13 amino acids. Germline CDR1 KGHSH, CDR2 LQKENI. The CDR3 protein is CASSPGLLDGYTF. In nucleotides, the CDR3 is TGTGCCAGCTCGCCGGGACTTTTGGATGGCTACACCTTC. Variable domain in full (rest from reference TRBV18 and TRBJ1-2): NAGVMQNPRHLVRRRGQEARLRCSPMKGHSHVYWYRQLPEEGLKFMVYLQKENIIDESGMPKERFSAEFPKEGPSILRIQQVVRGDSAAYFCASSPGLLDGYTFGSGTRLTVV.

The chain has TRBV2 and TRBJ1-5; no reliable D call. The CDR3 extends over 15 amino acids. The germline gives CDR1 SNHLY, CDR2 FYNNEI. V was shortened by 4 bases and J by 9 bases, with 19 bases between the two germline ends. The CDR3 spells CASSGVSRLNRPQHF. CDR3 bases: TGTGCCAGCAGTGGTGTGTCCAGGCTTAACAGGCCCCAGCATTTT.

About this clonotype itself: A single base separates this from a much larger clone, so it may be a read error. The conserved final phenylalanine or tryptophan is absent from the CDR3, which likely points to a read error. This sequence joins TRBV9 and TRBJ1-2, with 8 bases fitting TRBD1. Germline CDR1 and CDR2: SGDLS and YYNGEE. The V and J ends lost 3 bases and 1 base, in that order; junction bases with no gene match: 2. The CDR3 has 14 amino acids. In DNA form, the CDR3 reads TGTGCCAGCAGCGACGACAGGGGTAACTATGGCTACACCTAC. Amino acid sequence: CASSDDRGNYGYTY.

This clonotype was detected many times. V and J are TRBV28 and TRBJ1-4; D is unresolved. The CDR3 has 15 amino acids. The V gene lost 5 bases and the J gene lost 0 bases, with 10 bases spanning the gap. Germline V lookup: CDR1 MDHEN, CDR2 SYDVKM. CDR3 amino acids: CASSPADTTNEKLFF. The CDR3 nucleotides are TGTGCCAGCAGTCCCGCTGATACAACTAATGAAAAACTGTTTTTT.

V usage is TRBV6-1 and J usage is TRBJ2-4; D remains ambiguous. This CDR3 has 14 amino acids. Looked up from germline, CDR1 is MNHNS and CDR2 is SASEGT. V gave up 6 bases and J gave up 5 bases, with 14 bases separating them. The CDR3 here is CASSHAESENIQYF. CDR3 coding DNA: TGTGCCAGCAGCCATGCGGAGAGCGAAAACATTCAGTACTTC.

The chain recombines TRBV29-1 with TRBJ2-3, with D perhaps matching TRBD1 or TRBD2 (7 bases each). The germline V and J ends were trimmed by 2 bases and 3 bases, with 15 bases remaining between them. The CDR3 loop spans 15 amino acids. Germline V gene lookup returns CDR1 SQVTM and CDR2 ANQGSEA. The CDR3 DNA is TGCAGCGTTGAAAAGCAGGGGGGGCTAACAGATACGCAGTATTTT. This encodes CSVEKQGGLTDTQYF.

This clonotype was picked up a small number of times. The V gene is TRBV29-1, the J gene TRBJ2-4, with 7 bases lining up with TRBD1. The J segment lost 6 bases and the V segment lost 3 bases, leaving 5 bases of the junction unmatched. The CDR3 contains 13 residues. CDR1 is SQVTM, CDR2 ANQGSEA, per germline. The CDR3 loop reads CSVDLAGGNIQYF. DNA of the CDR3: TGCAGCGTTGATCTGGCAGGGGGAAACATTCAGTACTTC.

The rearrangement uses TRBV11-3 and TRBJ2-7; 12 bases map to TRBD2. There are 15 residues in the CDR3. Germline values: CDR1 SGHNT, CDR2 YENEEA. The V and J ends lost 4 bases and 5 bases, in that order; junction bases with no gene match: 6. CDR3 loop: CASSYASGRAHEQYF. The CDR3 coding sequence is TGTGCCAGCAGCTACGCTAGCGGGAGGGCCCACGAGCAGTACTTC. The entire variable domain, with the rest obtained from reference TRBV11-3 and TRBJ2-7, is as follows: EAGVVQSPRYKIIEKKQPVAFWCNPISGHNTLYWYLQNLGQGPELLIRYENEEAVDDSQLPKDRFSAERLKGVDSTLKIQPAELGDSAVYLCASSYASGRAHEQYFGPGTRLTVT.

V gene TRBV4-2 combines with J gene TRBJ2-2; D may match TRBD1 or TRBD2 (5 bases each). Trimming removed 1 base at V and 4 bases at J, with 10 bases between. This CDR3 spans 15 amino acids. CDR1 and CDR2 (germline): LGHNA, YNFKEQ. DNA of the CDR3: TGTGCCAGCAGCCAAGCCGAAGGGACCACCGGGGAGCTGTTTTTT. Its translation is CASSQAEGTTGELFF.

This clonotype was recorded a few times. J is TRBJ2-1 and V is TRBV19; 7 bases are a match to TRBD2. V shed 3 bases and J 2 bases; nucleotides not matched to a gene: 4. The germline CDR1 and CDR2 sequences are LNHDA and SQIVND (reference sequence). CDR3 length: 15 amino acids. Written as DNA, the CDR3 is TGTGCCAGTAGTATCCAAGCGGGGCCCTACAATGAGCAGTTCTTC. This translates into CASSIQAGPYNEQFF.

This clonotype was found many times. The CDR3 DNA sequence: TGCGCCAGCAGCTTGGAAGGGGAAAACTCCTACGAGCAGTACTTC. This gives the protein CASSLEGENSYEQYF. The chain recombines TRBV5-1 with TRBJ2-7, with D perhaps TRBD1 (5 bases). CDR1 and CDR2 from the germline V gene are SGHRS and YFSETQ. Trimming removed 0 bases at V and 0 bases at J, with 10 bases between. This CDR3 is 15 amino acids long. Together with reference TRBV5-1 and TRBJ2-7, the CDR3 gives the full variable domain: KAGVTQTPRYLIKTRGQQVTLSCSPISGHRSVSWYQQTPGQGLQFLFEYFSETQRNKGNFPGRFSGRQFSNSRSEMNVSTLELGDSALYLCASSLEGENSYEQYFGPGTRLTVT.

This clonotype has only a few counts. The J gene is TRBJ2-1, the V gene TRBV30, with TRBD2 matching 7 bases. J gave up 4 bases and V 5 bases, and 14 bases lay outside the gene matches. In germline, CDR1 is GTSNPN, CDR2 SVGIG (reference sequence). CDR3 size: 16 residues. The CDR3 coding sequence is TGTGCCTGGGGACCTACTAGCGCGTACCATTACAATGAGCAGTTCTTC. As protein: CAWGPTSAYHYNEQFF.

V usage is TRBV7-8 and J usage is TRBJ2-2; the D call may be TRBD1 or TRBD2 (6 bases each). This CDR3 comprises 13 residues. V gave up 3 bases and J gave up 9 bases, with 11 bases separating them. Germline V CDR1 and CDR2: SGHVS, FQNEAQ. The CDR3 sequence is CASSLGGLRELFF. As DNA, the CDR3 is TGTGCCAGCAGCTTGGGGGGCTTACGGGAGCTGTTTTTT.

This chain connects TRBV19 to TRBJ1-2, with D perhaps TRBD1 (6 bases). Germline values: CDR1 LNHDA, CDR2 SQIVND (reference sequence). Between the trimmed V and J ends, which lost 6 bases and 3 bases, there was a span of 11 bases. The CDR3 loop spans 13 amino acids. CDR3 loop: CASSYSGDYGYTF. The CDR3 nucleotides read TGTGCCAGTAGCTATTCAGGGGACTATGGCTACACCTTC.

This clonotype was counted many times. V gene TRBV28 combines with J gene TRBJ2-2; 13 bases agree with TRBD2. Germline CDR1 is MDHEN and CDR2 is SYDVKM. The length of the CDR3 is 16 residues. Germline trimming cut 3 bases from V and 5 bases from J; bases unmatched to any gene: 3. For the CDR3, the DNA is TGTGCCAGCAGTTTGGGACTAGCGGGAATGACCGGGGAGCTGTTTTTT. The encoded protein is CASSLGLAGMTGELFF.

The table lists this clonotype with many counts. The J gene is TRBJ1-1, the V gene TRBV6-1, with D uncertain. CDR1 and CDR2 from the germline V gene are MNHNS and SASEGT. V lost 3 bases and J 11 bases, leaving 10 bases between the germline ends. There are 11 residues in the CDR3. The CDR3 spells CASSEGGSAFF. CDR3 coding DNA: TGTGCCAGCAGTGAGGGCGGGTCGGCTTTCTTT.

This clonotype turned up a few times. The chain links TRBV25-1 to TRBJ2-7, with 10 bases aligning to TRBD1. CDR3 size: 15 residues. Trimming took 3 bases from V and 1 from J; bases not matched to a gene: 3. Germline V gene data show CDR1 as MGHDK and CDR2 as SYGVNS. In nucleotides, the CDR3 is TGTGCCAGCAGTGACCTGGACAGGGGGTCCTACGAGCAGTACTTC. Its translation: CASSDLDRGSYEQYF.

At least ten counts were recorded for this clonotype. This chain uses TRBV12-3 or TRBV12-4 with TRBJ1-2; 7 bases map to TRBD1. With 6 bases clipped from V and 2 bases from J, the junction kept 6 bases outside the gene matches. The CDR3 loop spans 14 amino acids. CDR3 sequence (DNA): TGTGCCAGCAGAGAAGGACAGGACAACTATGGCTACACCTTC. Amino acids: CASREGQDNYGYTF.

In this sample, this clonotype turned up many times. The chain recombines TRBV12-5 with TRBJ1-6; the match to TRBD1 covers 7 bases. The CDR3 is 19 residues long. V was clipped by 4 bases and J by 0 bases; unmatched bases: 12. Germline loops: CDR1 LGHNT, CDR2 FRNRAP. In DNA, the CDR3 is TGTGCTAGTGGTTGTCGGGACAGAAAAAACAGCTCCTATAATTCACCCCTCCACTTT. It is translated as CASGCRDRKNSSYNSPLHF. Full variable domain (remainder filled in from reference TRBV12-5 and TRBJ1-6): DARVTQTPRHKVTEMGQEVTMRCQPILGHNTVFWYRQTMMQGLELLAYFRNRAPLDDSGMPKDRFSAEMPDATLATLKIQPSEPRDSAVYFCASGCRDRKNSSYNSPLHFGNGTRLTVT.

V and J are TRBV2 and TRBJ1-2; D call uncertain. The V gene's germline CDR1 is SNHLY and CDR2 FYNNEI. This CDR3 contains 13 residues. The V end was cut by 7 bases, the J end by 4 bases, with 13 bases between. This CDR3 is CASMRQRAYGYTF. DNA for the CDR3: TGTGCCAGCATGCGTCAACGAGCCTATGGCTACACCTTC.

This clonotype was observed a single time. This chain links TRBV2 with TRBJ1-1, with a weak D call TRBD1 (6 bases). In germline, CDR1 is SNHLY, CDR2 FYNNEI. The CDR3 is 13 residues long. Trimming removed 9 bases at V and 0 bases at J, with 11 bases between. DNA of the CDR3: TGTGCCAGTACAGGGTACATGAACACTGAAGCTTTCTTT. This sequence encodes CASTGYMNTEAFF. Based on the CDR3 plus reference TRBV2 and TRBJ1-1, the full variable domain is EPEVTQTPSHQVTQMGQEVILRCVPISNHLYFYWYRQILGQKVEFLVSFYNNEISEKSEIFDDQFSVERPDGSNFTLKIRSTKLEDSAMYFCASTGYMNTEAFFGQGTRLTVV.

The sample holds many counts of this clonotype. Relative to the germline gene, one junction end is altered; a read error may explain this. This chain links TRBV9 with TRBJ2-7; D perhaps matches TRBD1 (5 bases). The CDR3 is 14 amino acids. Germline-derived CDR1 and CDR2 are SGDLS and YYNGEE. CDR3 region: CASSVEVGPYGQYF. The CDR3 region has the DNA TGTGCCAGCAGCGTAGAGGTGGGGCCCTACGGGCAGTACTTC.

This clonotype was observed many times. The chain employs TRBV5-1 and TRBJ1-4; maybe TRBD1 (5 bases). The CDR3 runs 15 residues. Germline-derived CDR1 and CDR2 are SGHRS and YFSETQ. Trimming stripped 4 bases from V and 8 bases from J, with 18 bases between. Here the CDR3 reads CASSPGTVDKEKLFF. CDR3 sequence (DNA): TGCGCCAGCAGCCCTGGGACGGTGGATAAGGAAAAACTGTTTTTT.

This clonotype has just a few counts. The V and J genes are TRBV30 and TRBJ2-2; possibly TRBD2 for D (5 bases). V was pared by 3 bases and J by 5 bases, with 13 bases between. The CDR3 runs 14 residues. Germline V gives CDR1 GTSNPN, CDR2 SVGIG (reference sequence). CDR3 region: CAWRSSLATGELFF. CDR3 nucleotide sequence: TGTGCCTGGAGAAGTAGCCTAGCTACCGGGGAGCTGTTTTTT.

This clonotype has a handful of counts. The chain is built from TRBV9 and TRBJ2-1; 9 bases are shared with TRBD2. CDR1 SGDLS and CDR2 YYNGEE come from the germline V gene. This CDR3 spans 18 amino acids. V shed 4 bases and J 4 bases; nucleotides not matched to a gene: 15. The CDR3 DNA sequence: TGTGCCAGCAGCCCCGAAGGCCGACTAGCGGCGGCATACAATGAGCAGTTCTTC. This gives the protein CASSPEGRLAAAYNEQFF.

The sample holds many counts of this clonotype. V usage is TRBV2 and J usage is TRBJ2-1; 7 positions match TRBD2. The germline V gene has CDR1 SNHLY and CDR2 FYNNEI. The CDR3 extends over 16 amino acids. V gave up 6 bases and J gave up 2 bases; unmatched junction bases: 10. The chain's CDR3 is CASRLREGLTYNEQFF. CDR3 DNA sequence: TGTGCCAGCAGGTTGAGGGAGGGCCTCACCTACAATGAGCAGTTCTTC.